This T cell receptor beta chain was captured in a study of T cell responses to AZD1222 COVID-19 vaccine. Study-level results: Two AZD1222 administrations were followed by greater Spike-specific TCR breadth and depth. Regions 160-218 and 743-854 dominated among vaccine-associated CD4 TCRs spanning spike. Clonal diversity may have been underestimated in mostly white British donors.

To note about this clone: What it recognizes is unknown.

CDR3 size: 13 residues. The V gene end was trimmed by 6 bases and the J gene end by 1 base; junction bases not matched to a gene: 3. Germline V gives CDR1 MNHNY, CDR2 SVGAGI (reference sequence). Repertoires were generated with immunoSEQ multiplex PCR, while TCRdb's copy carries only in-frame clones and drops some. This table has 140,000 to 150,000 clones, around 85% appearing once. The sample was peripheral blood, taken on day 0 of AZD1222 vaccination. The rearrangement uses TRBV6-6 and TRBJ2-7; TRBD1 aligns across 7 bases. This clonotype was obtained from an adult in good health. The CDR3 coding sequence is TGTGCCAGCAGCGAACAGGGGTCCTACGAGCAGTACTTC. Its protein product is CASSEQGSYEQYF.